This T cell receptor (beta chain) was identified in a study of CD8+CD57+ T cells in acquired aplastic anemia. Across the whole study: Average DNA yield from sorted CD4+ and CD8+ cells was around 3.2 ug.

Study-wide points: There were 25 to 30 CD8+ CDR3 sequences that occurred in both patients and controls. Patient and control CD8+ Simpson's diversity was not significantly different.

Profiling of TCR beta VDJ combinations and CDR3 sequences used genomic DNA as template. MiXCR, applied by TCRdb to the reads, yields one record per CDR3 protein. The table has some 150,000 distinct CDR3 sequences, around two fifths seen once. This clonotype occurred a few times. Antigen: not known. Sequencing used sorted CD4+, CD8+, or CD8+CD57+ T cells (not recorded which) from PBMCs. The TCR was taken from a human donor in good health, serving as a control.

The DNA of the CDR3 is TGTGCCTCCAGGGGCGATAACACCGGGGAGCTGTTTTTT. Its translation is CASRGDNTGELFF. V and J are TRBV30 and TRBJ2-2; D perhaps matches TRBD1 (6 bases). Germline V gene sequence: CDR1 GTSNPN, CDR2 SVGIG (reference sequence). Trimming stripped 7 bases from V and 2 bases from J, with 11 bases between. CDR3 length: 13 amino acids.